This paragraph reports one TCR beta chain. Per the original methods: Scientists estimated how many nucleated cells there were by amplifying reference gene primers. Clones were sequenced by immunoSEQ multiplex PCR, and TCRdb holds only the in-frame ones, with some missing. That table gives V, J and clone size, and the DNA gave D and trimming. Among about 350,000 clones, roughly 86% were seen once, and the ten largest hold 7.5% to 10%. The record originates from a study of blood T cell repertoires in COVID-19. The wider study: From T cells, B-cell-depleted T cells, or PBMCs came the material, which was cDNA or gDNA.

Those enrolled in Seattle joined during active infection and were followed longitudinally afterward. The TCR was taken from a man aged 25-40 years with COVID-19, enrolled during active disease. Sequences were obtained from peripheral blood.

The CDR3 DNA sequence: TGTGCCAGCAGTTCACAGGGACACACTGAAGCTTTCTTT. It yields the protein CASSSQGHTEAFF. The gene calls are TRBV12-3 or TRBV12-4 and TRBJ1-1; D may be TRBD1 (6 bases). This CDR3 comprises 13 residues. V shed 4 bases and J shed 3 bases, with 9 bases lying between them.